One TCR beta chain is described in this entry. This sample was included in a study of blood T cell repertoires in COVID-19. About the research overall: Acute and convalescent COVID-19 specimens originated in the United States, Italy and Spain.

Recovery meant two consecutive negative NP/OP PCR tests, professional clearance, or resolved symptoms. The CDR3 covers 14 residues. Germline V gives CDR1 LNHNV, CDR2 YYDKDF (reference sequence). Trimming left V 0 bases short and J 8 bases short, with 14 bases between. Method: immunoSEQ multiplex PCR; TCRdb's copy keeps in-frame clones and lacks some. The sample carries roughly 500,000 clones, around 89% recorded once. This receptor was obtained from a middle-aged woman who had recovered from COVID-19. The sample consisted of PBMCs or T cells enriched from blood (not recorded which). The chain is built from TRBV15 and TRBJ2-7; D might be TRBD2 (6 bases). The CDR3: CATSRDAVGGQQYF. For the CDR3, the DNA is TGTGCCACCAGCAGAGATGCTGTGGGGGGTCAGCAGTACTTC.